The text below deals with one T cell receptor (beta chain). Original handling: It was from reference gene primer amplification that nucleated cell counts were estimated. TCRdb's table, derived via immunoSEQ multiplex PCR, lists solely in-frame clones and lacks some. The DNA was the basis for D and trimming; V, J and clone size are from that table. The data hold approximately 470,000 clones, with roughly 90% observed a single time. Cohorts were assigned according to the clinical history that participants reported. These data are taken from a study of blood T cell repertoires in COVID-19. The V end was cut by 1 base, the J end by 6 bases, with 11 bases between. The CDR3 has 14 residues. CDR1 LNHDA and CDR2 SQIVND come from the germline V gene (reference sequence).

Material: PBMCs or T cells enriched from blood (not recorded which). This sequence joins TRBV19 and TRBJ2-3; perhaps TRBD2 as D (6 bases). This sequence was found in a woman aged 18-29 years who had recovered from COVID-19. The CDR3 loop is CASSIGLALDTQYF. CDR3 coding DNA: TGTGCCAGTAGTATAGGGCTAGCGTTGGATACGCAGTATTTT.